This TCR beta chain is from a study of blood T cell repertoires in COVID-19. Study-wide context: Some COVID-19 samples were acute and others convalescent; all came from the United States, Italy and Spain. In each case, the material was cDNA or gDNA derived from T cells, B-cell-depleted T cells, or PBMCs.

Original analysis: Amplification with reference gene primers provided the estimates of nucleated cell counts. Libraries were prepared by immunoSEQ multiplex PCR; TCRdb keeps only in-frame clonotypes and omits some of them. For V, J and clone size, that table is used; D and trimming come from the DNA. The table records about 170,000 clones, around 82% of them present only once. The CDR3 sequence is 14 residues long. The ends lost 2 bases at V and 0 bases at J; junction bases unmatched: 2. Germline values: CDR1 SGHRS, CDR2 YFSETQ. The receptor was derived from a woman in her 70s who had recovered from COVID-19. This sequence joins TRBV5-1 and TRBJ2-7; TRBD1 matches at 7 bases. Sequenced sample: peripheral blood. The DNA of the CDR3 is TGCGCCAGCAGCTTCGGGACAGCCTCCTACGAGCAGTACTTC. It encodes CASSFGTASYEQYF.